The clone carrying this T cell receptor (beta chain) showed up just a few times. The data originate from a study of patients and donors after allogeneic stem cell transplantation. One entry per CDR3 protein results from TCRdb running MiXCR on the RT-PCR reads. The sample records around 170,000 distinct CDR3 sequences, about a quarter being singletons. The CDR3 has 16 amino acids. CDR1 and CDR2 (germline): SGHTA, FQGNSA. V was trimmed by 5 bases and J by 7 bases, leaving 18 bases between them. The chain employs TRBV7-2 and TRBJ1-6, with D perhaps matching TRBD1 (6 bases). The sequence derives from a human donor who was either an allogeneic HSCT recipient or a stem cell or donor lymphocyte infusion donor (not recorded which). It is not recorded whose cells these are; they may come from a transplant donor. The sample taken for sequencing was blood, either unsorted or a sorted T cell fraction (not recorded which). CDR3 in DNA: TGTGCCAGCAGCGGTCCGAAGGGGGGTTGGAATTCACCCCTCCACTTT. It encodes CASSGPKGGWNSPLHF.